These 5 T cell receptor beta chains originate from one sample sequenced in a study of T cells expressing NK-cell markers. TCRdb reanalyzed the 5' RACE reads, giving one entry per CDR3 protein sequence and no DNA. The specimen's table records 500,000 to 600,000 distinct CDR3 sequences. Input material: blood T cells: a sorted CD56 or NKG2C T cell subset, CD4+ or CD8+ T cells, or bulk PBMC T cells (not recorded which). Receptor source: a man between 18 and 35 years old in good health.

The rearrangement links TRBV24-1 to TRBJ2-3; lacking DNA, the TRBD1 call made by TCRdb goes unchecked. Looked up from germline, CDR1 is KGHDR and CDR2 is SFDVKD. The CDR3 has 15 amino acids. CDR3 amino acids: CATSDRTGGTDTQYF.

The chain uses TRBV11-3 and TRBJ2-1. The CDR3 loop spans 13 amino acids. Germline lookup yields CDR1 SGHNT and CDR2 YENEEA. CDR3 sequence reads: CASSLEALNEQFF.

The CDR3 here is CSANGRQGVRYEQYF. V gene TRBV20-1 combines with J gene TRBJ2-7; TCRdb lists TRBD1, though no DNA is available to test this call. The V gene's germline CDR1 is DFQATT and CDR2 SNEGSKA (reference sequence). The CDR3 is made up of 15 amino acids.

V is TRBV4-2 and J is TRBJ1-5; there is no DNA to check the TCRdb D call of TRBD1. Looked up from germline, CDR1 is LGHNA and CDR2 is YNFKEQ. This CDR3 is 16 amino acids long. The CDR3 region is CASSQDGGNSNQPQHF.

The rearrangement joins TRBV5-1 to TRBJ2-2. The CDR3 is 17 amino acids. CDR1 is SGHRS and CDR2 is YFSETQ in the germline V gene. The CDR3 sequence is CASSLAERQGNTGELFF.